This TCR beta chain was identified during a study of monozygotic twins with inflammatory bowel disease. No sorting of T cells preceded isolation of total RNA from whole blood. The CDR3 consists of 20 residues. Germline assignment: CDR1 WSHSY and CDR2 SAAADI. With about 17 and 10 cycles respectively, two nested PCRs were carried out on TCRalpha and TCRbeta cDNA. TCRdb reprocessed the 5' RACE reads, with one entry per CDR3 protein and no DNA. This sample's clone table lists approximately 400,000 distinct CDR3 sequences. This sequence originates from a human donor with ulcerative colitis or Crohn's disease, or a healthy co-twin of an affected twin (not recorded which). Material: blood. The chain joins TRBV10-2 to TRBJ2-2; lacking DNA, the TRBD2 call made by TCRdb goes unchecked. The CDR3 reads CASSESIVAGGEPNTGELFF.